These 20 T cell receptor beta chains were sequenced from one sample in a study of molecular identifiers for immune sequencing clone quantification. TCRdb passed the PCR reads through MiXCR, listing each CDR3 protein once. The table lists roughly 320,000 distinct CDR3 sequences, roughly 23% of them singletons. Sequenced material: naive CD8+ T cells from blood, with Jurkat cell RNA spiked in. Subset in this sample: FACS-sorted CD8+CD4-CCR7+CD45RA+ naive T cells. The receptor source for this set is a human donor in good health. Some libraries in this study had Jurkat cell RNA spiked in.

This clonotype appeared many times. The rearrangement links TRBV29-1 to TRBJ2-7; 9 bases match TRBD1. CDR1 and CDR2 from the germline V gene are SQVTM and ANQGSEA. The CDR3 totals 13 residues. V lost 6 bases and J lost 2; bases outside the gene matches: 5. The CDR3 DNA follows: TGCAGCGTGAGGGACAGGGACACCTACGAGCAGTACTTC. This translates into CSVRDRDTYEQYF.

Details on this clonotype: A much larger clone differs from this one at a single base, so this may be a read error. The CDR3 sequence is CASSFGGTSTEAFF. CDR3 bases: TGTGCCAGCAGCTTCGGCGGGACAAGCACTGAAGCTTTCTTT. This chain uses TRBV11-2 with TRBJ1-1, with D perhaps TRBD1 (6 bases). This CDR3 is built from 14 residues. Trimming removed 3 bases at V and 4 bases at J, with 12 bases between. Per germline, CDR1 SGHAT and CDR2 FQNNGV.

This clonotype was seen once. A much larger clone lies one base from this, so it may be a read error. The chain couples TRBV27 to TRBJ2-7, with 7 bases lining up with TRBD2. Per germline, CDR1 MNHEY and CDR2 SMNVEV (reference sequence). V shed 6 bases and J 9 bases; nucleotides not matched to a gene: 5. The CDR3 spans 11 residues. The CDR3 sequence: CASSKRGGQYF. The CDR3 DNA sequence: TGTGCCAGCAGCAAGCGGGGCGGGCAGTACTTC.

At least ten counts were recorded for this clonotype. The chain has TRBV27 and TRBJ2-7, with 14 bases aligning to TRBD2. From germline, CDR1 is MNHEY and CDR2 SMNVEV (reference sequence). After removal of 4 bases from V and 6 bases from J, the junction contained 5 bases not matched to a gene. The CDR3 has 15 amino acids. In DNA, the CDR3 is TGTGCCAGCAGTTCGGGACTAGCGGGAGTAGGCGAGCAGTACTTC. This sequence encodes CASSSGLAGVGEQYF.

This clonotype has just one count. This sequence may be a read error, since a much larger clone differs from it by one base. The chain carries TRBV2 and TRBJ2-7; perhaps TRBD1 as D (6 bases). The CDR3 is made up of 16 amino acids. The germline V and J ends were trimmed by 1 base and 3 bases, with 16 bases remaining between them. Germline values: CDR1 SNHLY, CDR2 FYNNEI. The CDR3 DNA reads TGTGCCAGCAGTGAAGTTACAGGGCTTAGGAGCTACGAGCAGTACTTC. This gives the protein CASSEVTGLRSYEQYF.

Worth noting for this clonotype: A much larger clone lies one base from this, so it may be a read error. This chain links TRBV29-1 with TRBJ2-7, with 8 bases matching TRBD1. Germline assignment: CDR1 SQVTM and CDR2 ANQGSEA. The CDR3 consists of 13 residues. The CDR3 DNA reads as TGCGGCGGTACCGGGACAGGTGACCACGAGCAGTACTTC. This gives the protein CGGTGTGDHEQYF.

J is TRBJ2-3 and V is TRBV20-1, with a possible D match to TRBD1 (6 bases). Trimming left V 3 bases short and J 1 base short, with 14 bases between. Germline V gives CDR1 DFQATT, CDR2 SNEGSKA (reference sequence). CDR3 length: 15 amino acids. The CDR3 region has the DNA TGCAGTGCTAGTACCGGGACATATGGCACAGATACGCAGTATTTT. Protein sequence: CSASTGTYGTDTQYF.

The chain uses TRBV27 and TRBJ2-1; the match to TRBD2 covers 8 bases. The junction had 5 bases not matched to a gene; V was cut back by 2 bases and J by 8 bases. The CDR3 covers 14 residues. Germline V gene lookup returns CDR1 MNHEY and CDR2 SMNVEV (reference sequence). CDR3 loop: CASSLILAGHEQFF. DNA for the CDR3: TGTGCCAGCAGTTTAATCCTAGCGGGTCATGAGCAGTTCTTC.

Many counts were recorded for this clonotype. CDR3 nucleotide sequence: TGTGCCAGCAGCCCCTCAAGGACCGAATACACAGATACGCAGTATTTT. It translates to CASSPSRTEYTDTQYF. The chain couples TRBV7-8 to TRBJ2-3; D not certain. V was shortened by 5 bases and J by 2 bases, with 17 bases between the two germline ends. The CDR3 covers 16 residues. Per germline, CDR1 SGHVS and CDR2 FQNEAQ. Full variable domain (rest looked up from reference TRBV7-8 and TRBJ2-3): GAGVSQSPRYKVAKRGQDVALRCDPISGHVSLFWYQQALGQGPEFLTYFQNEAQLDKSGLPSDRFFAERPEGSVSTLKIQRTQQEDSAVYLCASSPSRTEYTDTQYFGPGTRLTVL.

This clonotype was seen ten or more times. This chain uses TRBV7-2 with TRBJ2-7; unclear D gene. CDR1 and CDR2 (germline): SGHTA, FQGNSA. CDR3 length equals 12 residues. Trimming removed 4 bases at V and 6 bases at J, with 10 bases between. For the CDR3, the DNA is TGTGCCAGCAGCTCCCTCGGGTCCGAGCAGTACTTC. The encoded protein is CASSSLGSEQYF.

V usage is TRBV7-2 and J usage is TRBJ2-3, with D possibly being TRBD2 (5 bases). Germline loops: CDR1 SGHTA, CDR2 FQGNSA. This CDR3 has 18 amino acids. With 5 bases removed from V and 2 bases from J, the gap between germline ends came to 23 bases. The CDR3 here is CASSAISLASPLTDTQYF. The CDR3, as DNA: TGTGCCAGCAGCGCCATCTCCCTGGCTAGCCCCCTCACAGATACGCAGTATTTT.

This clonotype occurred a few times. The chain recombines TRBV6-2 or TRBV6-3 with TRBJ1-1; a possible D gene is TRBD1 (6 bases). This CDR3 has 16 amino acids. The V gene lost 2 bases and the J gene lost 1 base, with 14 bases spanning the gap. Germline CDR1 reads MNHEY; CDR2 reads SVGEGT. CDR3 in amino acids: CASSYPSDRPNTEAFF. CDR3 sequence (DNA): TGTGCCAGCAGTTACCCCTCTGACAGGCCGAACACTGAAGCTTTCTTT.

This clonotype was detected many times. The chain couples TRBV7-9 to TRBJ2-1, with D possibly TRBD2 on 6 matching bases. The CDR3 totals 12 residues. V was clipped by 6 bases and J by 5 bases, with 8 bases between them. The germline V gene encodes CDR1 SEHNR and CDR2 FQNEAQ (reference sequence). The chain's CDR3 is CASREGDNEQFF. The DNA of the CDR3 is TGTGCCAGCAGGGAGGGAGACAATGAGCAGTTCTTC.

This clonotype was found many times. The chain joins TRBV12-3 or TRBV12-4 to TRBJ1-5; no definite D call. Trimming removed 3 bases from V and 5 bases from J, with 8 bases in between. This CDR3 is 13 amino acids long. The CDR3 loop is CASSLTTYQPQHF. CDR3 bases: TGTGCCAGCAGTTTGACGACATATCAGCCCCAGCATTTT.

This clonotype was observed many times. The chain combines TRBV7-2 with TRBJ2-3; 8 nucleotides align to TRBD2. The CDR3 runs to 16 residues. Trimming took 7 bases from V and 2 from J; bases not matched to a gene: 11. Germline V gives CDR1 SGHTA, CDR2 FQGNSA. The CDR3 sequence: CASTEGAGGLTDTQYF. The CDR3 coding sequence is TGTGCCAGCACCGAAGGGGCGGGGGGTCTCACAGATACGCAGTATTTT.

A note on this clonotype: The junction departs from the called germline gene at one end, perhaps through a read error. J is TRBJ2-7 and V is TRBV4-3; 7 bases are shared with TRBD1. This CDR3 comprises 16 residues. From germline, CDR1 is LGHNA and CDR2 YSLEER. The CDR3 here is CASSQDLWDSTYEQCF. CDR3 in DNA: TGCGCCAGCAGCCAAGATCTTTGGGACAGCACCTACGAGCAGTGCTTC.

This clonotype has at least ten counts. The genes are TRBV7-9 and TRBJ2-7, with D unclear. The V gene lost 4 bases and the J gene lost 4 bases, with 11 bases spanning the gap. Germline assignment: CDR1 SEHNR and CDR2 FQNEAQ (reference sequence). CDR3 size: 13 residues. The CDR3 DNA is TGTGCCAGCAGCTCCCCGAGGTCTTACGAGCAGTACTTC. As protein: CASSSPRSYEQYF.

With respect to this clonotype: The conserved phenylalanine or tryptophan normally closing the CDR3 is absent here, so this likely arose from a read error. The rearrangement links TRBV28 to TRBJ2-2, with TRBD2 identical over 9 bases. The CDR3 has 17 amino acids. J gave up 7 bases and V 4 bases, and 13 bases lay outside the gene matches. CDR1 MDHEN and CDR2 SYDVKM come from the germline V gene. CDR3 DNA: TGTGCCAGCAGTTGGGATTTCGGCGGGAGGGCCGGCGGGGAGCTGTTTTCT. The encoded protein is CASSWDFGGRAGGELFS.

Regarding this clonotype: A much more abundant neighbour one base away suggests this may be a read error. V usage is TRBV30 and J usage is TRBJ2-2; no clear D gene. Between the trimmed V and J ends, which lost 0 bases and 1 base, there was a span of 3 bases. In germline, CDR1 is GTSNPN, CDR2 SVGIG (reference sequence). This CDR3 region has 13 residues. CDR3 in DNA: TGTGCCTGGAGTGTAGTGAACACCGGGGAGCTGTTTTTT. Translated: CAWSVVNTGELFF.

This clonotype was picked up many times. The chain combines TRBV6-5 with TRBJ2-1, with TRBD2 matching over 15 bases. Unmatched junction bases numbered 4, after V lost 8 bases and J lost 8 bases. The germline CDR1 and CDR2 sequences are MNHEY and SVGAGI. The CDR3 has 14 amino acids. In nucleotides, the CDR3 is TGTGCCAGCGAAGGGACTAGCGGGGGGTATGAGCAGTTCTTC. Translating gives CASEGTSGGYEQFF.